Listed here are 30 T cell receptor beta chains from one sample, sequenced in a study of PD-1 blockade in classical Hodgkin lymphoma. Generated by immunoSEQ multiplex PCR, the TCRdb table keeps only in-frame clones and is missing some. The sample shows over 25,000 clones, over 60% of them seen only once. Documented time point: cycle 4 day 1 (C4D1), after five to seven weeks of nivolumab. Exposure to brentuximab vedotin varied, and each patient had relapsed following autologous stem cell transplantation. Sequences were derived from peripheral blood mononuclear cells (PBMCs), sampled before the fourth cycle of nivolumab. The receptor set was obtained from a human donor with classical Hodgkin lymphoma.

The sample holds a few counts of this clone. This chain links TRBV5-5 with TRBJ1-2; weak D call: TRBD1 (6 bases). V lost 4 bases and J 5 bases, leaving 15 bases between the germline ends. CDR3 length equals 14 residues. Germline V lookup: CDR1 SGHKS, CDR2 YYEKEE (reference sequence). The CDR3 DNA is TGTGCCAGCAGCCCGGAAGGGGGACGTTATGGCTACACCTTC. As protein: CASSPEGGRYGYTF.

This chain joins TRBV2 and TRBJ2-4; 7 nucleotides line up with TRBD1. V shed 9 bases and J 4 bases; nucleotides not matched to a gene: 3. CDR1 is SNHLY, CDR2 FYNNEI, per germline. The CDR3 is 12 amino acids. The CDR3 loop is CASGDRKNIQYF. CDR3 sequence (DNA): TGTGCCAGTGGGGACAGAAAAAACATTCAGTACTTC.

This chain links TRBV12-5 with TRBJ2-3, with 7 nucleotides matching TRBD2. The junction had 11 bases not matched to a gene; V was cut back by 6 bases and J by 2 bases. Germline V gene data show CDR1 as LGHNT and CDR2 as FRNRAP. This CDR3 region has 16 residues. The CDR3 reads CASGLLSGPNTDTQYF. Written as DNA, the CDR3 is TGTGCTAGTGGCCTCCTTAGCGGGCCGAACACAGATACGCAGTATTTT.

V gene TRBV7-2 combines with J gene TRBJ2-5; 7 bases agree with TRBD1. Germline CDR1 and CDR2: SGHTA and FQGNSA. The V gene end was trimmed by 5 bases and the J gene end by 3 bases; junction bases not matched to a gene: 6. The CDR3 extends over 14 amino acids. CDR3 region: CASSATGSKETQYF. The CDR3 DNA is TGTGCCAGCAGCGCGACAGGGTCAAAAGAGACCCAGTACTTC.

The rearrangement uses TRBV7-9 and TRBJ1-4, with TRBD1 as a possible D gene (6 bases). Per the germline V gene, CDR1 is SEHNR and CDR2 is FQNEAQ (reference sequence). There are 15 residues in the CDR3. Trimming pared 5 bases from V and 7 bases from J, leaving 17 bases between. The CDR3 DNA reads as TGTGCCAGCAGCCCCGCAGGGGCCGGTGGTGAAAAACTGTTTTTT. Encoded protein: CASSPAGAGGEKLFF.

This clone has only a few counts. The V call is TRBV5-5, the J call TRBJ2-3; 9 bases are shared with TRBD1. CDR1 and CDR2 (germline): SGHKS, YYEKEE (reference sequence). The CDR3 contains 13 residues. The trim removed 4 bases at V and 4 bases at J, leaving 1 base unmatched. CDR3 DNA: TGTGCCAGCAGCCGACAGGGGGCAGATACGCAGTATTTT. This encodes CASSRQGADTQYF.

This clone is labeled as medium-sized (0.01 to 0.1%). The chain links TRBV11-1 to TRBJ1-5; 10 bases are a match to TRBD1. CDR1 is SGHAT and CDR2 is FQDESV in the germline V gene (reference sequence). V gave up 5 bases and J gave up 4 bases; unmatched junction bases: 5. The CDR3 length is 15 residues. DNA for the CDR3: TGTGCCAGCAGCCCCGGGACAGGGGAGAATCAGCCCCAGCATTTT. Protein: CASSPGTGENQPQHF.

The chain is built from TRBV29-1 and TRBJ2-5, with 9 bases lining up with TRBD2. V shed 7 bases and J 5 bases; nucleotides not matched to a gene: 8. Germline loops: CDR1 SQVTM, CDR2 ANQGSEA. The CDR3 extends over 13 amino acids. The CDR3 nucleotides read TGCAGCGGTAGCGGGAGCGCCACGGAGACCCAGTACTTC. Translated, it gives CSGSGSATETQYF.

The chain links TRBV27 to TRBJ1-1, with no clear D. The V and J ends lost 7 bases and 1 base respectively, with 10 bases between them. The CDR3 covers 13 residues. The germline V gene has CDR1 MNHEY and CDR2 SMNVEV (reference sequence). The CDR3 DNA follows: TGTGCCAGCAAGGGTCAGACGAACACTGAAGCTTTCTTT. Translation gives CASKGQTNTEAFF.

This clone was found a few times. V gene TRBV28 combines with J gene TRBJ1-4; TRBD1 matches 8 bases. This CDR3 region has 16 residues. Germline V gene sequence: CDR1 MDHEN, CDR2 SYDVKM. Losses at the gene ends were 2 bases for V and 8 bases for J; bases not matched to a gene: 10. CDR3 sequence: CASSLLRDRRKEKLFF. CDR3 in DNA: TGTGCCAGCAGTTTACTTAGGGACAGGCGGAAGGAAAAACTGTTTTTT.

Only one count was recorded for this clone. The CDR3 here is CATSRSGAGVKETQYF. In nucleotides, the CDR3 is TGTGCCACCAGCAGGAGCGGGGCGGGAGTAAAAGAGACCCAGTACTTC. The chain carries TRBV15 and TRBJ2-5; 7 bases map to TRBD2. The V gene's germline CDR1 is LNHNV and CDR2 YYDKDF (reference sequence). The trim removed 3 bases at V and 3 bases at J, leaving 10 bases unmatched. This CDR3 region has 16 residues.

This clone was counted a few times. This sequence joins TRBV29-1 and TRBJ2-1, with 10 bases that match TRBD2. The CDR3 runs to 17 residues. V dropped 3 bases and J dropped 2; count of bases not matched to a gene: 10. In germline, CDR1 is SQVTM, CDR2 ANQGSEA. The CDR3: CSVDGLAGDVPYNEQFF. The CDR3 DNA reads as TGCAGCGTTGATGGGCTAGCGGGAGATGTCCCCTACAATGAGCAGTTCTTC.

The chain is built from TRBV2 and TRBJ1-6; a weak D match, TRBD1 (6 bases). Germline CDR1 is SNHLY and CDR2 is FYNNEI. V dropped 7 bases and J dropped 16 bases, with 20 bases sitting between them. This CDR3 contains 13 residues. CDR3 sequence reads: CASTGEDRSRLHF. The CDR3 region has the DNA TGTGCCAGCACTGGGGAGGACAGATCAAGGCTCCACTTT.

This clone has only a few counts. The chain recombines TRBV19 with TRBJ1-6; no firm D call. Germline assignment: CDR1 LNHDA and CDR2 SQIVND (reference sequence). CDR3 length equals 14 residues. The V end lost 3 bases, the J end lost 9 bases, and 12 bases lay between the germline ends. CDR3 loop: CASSISGVASPLHF. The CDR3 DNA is TGTGCCAGTAGTATTTCCGGGGTGGCTTCACCCCTCCACTTT.

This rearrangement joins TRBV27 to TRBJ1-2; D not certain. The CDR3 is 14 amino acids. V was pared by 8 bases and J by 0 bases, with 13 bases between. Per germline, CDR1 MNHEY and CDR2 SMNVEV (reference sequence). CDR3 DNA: TGTGCCAGCTCCGAAGGCTCAGCTAACTATGGCTACACCTTC. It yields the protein CASSEGSANYGYTF.

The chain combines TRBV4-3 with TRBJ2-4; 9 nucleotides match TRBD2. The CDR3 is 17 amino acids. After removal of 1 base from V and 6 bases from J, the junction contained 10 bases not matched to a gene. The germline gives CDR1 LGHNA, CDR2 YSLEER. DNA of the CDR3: TGCGCCAGCAGCCAAGGCGGGAGGGCCTCTCCTGGAAACATTCAGTACTTC. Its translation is CASSQGGRASPGNIQYF.

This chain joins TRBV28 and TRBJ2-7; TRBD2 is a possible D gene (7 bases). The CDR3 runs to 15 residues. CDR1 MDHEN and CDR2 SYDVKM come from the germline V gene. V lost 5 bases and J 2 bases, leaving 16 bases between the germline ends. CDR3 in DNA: TGTGCCAGCAGTCGGGGGGCAGGGGAGGCCTACGAGCAGTACTTC. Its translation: CASSRGAGEAYEQYF.

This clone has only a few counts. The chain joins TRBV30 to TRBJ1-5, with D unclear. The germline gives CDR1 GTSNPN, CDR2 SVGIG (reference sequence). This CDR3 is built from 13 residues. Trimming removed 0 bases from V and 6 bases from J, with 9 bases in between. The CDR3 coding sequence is TGTGCCTGGAGTGTACGGGGAGCTCAGCCCCAGCATTTT. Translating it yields CAWSVRGAQPQHF.

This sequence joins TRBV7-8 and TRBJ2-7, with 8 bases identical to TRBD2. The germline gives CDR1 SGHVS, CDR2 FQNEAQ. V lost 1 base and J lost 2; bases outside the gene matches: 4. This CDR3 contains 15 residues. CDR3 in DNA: TGTGCCAGCAGCTTAGTACTAGCGGAAGCCTACGAGCAGTACTTC. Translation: CASSLVLAEAYEQYF.

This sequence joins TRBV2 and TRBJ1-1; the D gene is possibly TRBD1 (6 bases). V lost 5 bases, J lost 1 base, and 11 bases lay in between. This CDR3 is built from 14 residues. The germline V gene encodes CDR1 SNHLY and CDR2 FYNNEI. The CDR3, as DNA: TGTGCCAGCAGTCTACAGGGATGGAACACTGAAGCTTTCTTT. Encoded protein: CASSLQGWNTEAFF.

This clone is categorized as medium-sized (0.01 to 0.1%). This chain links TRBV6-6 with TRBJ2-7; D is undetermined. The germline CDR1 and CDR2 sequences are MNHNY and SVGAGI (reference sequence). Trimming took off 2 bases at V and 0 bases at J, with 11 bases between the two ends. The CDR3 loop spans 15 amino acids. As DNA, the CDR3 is TGTGCCAGCAGTTACGTCCAGAGGAGCTCCTACGAGCAGTACTTC. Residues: CASSYVQRSSYEQYF.

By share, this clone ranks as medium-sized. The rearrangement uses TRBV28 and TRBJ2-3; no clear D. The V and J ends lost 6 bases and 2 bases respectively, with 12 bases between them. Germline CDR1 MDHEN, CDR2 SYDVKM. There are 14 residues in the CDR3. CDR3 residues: CASRESRDTDTQYF. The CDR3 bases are TGTGCCAGCAGGGAGTCAAGGGACACAGATACGCAGTATTTT.

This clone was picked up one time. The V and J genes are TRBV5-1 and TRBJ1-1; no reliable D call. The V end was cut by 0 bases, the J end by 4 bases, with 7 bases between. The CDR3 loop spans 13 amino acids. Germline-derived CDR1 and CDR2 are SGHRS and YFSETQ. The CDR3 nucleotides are TGCGCCAGCAGCTTGGCGTCTTTCACTGAAGCTTTCTTT. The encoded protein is CASSLASFTEAFF. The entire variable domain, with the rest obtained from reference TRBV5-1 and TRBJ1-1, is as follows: KAGVTQTPRYLIKTRGQQVTLSCSPISGHRSVSWYQQTPGQGLQFLFEYFSETQRNKGNFPGRFSGRQFSNSRSEMNVSTLELGDSALYLCASSLASFTEAFFGQGTRLTVV.

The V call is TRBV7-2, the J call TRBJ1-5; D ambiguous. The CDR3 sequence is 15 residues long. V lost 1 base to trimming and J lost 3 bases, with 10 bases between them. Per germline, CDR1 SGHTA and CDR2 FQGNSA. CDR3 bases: TGTGCCAGCAGCTTAGGGGCAGGATACAATCAGCCCCAGCATTTT. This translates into CASSLGAGYNQPQHF.

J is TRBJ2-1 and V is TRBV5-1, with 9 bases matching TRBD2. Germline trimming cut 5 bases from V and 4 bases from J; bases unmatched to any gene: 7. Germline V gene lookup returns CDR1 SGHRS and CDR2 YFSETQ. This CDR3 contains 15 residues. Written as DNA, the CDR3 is TGCGCCAGCAGAGACCAAGCGGGGGGATACAATGAGCAGTTCTTC. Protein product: CASRDQAGGYNEQFF.

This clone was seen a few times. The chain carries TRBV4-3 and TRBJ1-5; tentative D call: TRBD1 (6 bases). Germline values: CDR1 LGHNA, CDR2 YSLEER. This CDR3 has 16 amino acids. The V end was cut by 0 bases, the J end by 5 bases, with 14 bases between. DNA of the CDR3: TGCGCCAGCAGCCAAGATCGGACAGCGTTTTATCAGCCCCAGCATTTT. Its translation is CASSQDRTAFYQPQHF.

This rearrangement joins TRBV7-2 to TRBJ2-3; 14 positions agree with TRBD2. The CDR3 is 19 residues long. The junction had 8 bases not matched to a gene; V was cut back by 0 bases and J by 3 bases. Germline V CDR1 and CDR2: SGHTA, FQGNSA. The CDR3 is CASSLAPSGTSGRTDTQYF. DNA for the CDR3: TGTGCCAGCAGCTTAGCACCTTCTGGGACTAGCGGGAGAACAGATACGCAGTATTTT.

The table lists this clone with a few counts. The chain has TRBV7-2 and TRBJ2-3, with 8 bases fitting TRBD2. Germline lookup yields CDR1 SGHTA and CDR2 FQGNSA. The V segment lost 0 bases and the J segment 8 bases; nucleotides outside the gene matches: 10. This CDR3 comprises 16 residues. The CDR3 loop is CASSLAMGAGGGTQYF. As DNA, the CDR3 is TGTGCCAGCAGCTTAGCGATGGGGGCGGGGGGAGGTACGCAGTATTTT.

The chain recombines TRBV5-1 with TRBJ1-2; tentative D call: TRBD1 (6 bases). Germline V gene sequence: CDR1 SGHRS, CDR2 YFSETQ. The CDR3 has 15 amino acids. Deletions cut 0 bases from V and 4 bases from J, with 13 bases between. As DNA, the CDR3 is TGCGCCAGCAGCTTGGACAGTAGGGGGACCTATGGCTACACCTTC. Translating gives CASSLDSRGTYGYTF. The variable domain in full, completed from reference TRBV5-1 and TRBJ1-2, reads KAGVTQTPRYLIKTRGQQVTLSCSPISGHRSVSWYQQTPGQGLQFLFEYFSETQRNKGNFPGRFSGRQFSNSRSEMNVSTLELGDSALYLCASSLDSRGTYGYTFGSGTRLTVV.

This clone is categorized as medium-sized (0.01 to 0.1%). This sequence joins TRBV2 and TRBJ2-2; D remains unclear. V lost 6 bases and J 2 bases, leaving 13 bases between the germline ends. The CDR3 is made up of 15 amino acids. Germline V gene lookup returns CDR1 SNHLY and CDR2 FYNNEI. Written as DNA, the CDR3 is TGTGCCAGCAGGGACCCGGTCTTAAACACCGGGGAGCTGTTTTTT. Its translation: CASRDPVLNTGELFF.